Following are 7 T cell receptor beta chains from one sample sequenced in a study of OX40 agonist ivuxolimab in advanced cancers. Only in-frame clones appear in the TCRdb table, and some are missing; sequencing was by immunoSEQ multiplex PCR. Of 100,000 or so clones listed, approximately 95% are singletons. The sample was CD4+ or CD8+ T cells sorted from blood, taken in a trial of the OX40 agonist ivuxolimab. These receptor sequences come from an adult with an advanced solid tumor such as melanoma, head and neck, liver or kidney cancer.

This sequence joins TRBV28 and TRBJ2-3; D gene uncertain. Trimming stripped 1 base from V and 4 bases from J, with 6 bases between. Germline CDR1 and CDR2: MDHEN and SYDVKM. The CDR3 length is 13 residues. CDR3 amino acids: CASSLSLADTQYF. CDR3 in DNA: TGTGCCAGCAGTTTATCCCTGGCAGATACGCAGTATTTT.

This clone was seen once. The chain couples TRBV7-6 to TRBJ1-5, with 9 bases that match TRBD1. The CDR3 contains 13 residues. Trimming at V came to 5 bases and at J to 5 bases, leaving 1 base not matched to a gene. Germline CDR1 reads SGHVS; CDR2 reads FNYEAQ. The CDR3 DNA reads as TGTGCCAGCAGCCGGGACAGGGATCAGCCCCAGCATTTT. Translated: CASSRDRDQPQHF.

The rearrangement joins TRBV7-9 to TRBJ1-1, with D possibly TRBD1 on 6 matching bases. The ends were cut back, 5 bases at V and 8 bases at J, with 12 bases in the middle. The CDR3 totals 12 residues. Germline CDR1 reads SEHNR; CDR2 reads FQNEAQ (reference sequence). Here the CDR3 reads CASSLGTPEAFF. The CDR3 nucleotides read TGTGCCAGCAGCCTAGGGACACCAGAAGCTTTCTTT.

This CDR3 reads CASSLVIGEHYEQYF. The DNA for the CDR3 is TGTGCCAGCAGCTTAGTTATAGGGGAACACTACGAGCAGTACTTC. This chain uses TRBV7-9 with TRBJ2-7; TRBD1 might be the D (5 bases). CDR1 SEHNR and CDR2 FQNEAQ come from the germline V gene (reference sequence). Trimming took 1 base from V and 3 from J, leaving 13 bases between them. The CDR3 runs to 15 residues.

The V gene is TRBV7-9, the J gene TRBJ2-2; D gene unclear. Germline CDR1 reads SEHNR; CDR2 reads FQNEAQ (reference sequence). The CDR3 runs 12 residues. The V end lost 1 base, the J end lost 6 bases, and 3 bases lay between the germline ends. The CDR3 bases are TGTGCCAGCAGCTTAGTCCCCGGGGAGCTGTTTTTT. Translating it yields CASSLVPGELFF.

This CDR3 reads CASRPELGTGRSPLHF. The CDR3 DNA follows: TGTGCCAGCAGGCCAGAGCTTGGGACAGGGCGATCACCCCTCCACTTT. This sequence joins TRBV2 and TRBJ1-6; TRBD1 agrees at 9 bases. V trimming: 6 bases; J trimming: 10 bases; junction bases outside the gene matches: 13. Per the germline V gene, CDR1 is SNHLY and CDR2 is FYNNEI. The CDR3 totals 16 residues. Full variable domain (rest looked up from reference TRBV2 and TRBJ1-6): EPEVTQTPSHQVTQMGQEVILRCVPISNHLYFYWYRQILGQKVEFLVSFYNNEISEKSEIFDDQFSVERPDGSNFTLKIRSTKLEDSAMYFCASRPELGTGRSPLHFGNGTRLTVT.

This clone came up once. The chain carries TRBV27 and TRBJ2-2; D ambiguous. Germline CDR1 and CDR2: MNHEY and SMNVEV (reference sequence). V shed 6 bases and J shed 3 bases, with 8 bases lying between them. CDR3 size: 13 residues. The CDR3 nucleotides are TGTGCCAGCAGCAACCTGGACACCGGGGAGCTGTTTTTT. This codes for CASSNLDTGELFF.